These 28 T cell receptor beta chains were sequenced from one sample in a study of a mutant IDH1 vaccine in newly diagnosed glioma. Data came from immunoSEQ multiplex PCR; TCRdb stores just in-frame clones and leaves some out. The data contain tens of thousands of clones, under 90% of them seen just once; the ten biggest clones take up approximately 4%. For these TCRs, the target antigens are not known. Described time point: week 35, safety follow-up. Doses of 300 ug of mutant IDH1 20-mer peptide were given with topical imiquimod. The sequencing here drew on PBMCs, taken from a glioma patient whose treatment included an IDH1 peptide vaccine. Source of these receptors: a woman under 30 with glioma.

The rearrangement uses TRBV10-3 and TRBJ2-7; 7 bases agree with TRBD2. This CDR3 contains 15 residues. V shed 2 bases and J 0 bases; nucleotides not matched to a gene: 4. Germline V gene sequence: CDR1 ENHRY, CDR2 SYGVKD. The DNA for the CDR3 is TGTGCCATCAGTGAGGTAGCGGGTCTCTCCTACGAGCAGTACTTC. Protein sequence: CAISEVAGLSYEQYF.

The chain couples TRBV19 to TRBJ1-5; no definite D call. CDR1 is LNHDA, CDR2 SQIVND, per germline (reference sequence). CDR3 length: 13 residues. Trimming stripped 3 bases from V and 3 bases from J, with 6 bases between. CDR3 in DNA: TGTGCCAGTAGTATCGGCCCCAATCAGCCCCAGCATTTT. Encoded protein: CASSIGPNQPQHF.

This sequence joins TRBV11-2 and TRBJ2-1, with D unclear. The CDR3 length is 16 residues. Trimming stripped 1 base from V and 8 bases from J, with 18 bases between. Germline V gene sequence: CDR1 SGHAT, CDR2 FQNNGV. The DNA of the CDR3 is TGTGCCAGCAGCTTAGGAGCCGGCCCGTCTATTGATGAGCAGTTCTTC. This translates into CASSLGAGPSIDEQFF.

J is TRBJ1-5 and V is TRBV7-3; TRBD1 is a possible D gene (5 bases). CDR1 and CDR2 (germline): SGHTA, FQGTGA. The CDR3 consists of 15 residues. V shed 5 bases and J shed 2 bases, with 13 bases lying between them. CDR3 DNA sequence: TGTGCCAGCAGCCCTGGACGGGGCGGCAATCAGCCCCAGCATTTT. Translated: CASSPGRGGNQPQHF. The variable domain in full, with the rest retrieved from reference TRBV7-3 and TRBJ1-5, is GAGVSQTPSNKVTEKGKYVELRCDPISGHTALYWYRQSLGQGPEFLIYFQGTGAADDSGLPNDRFFAVRPEGSVSTLKIQRTERGDSAVYLCASSPGRGGNQPQHFGDGTRLSIL.

This rearrangement joins TRBV7-2 to TRBJ2-1; TRBD2 is a possible D gene (5 bases). The CDR3 has 15 residues. V dropped 3 bases and J dropped 3 bases, with 12 bases sitting between them. Per the germline V gene, CDR1 is SGHTA and CDR2 is FQGNSA. CDR3 nucleotide sequence: TGTGCCAGCAGCTTGCGGCGGGCAGGCTACAATGAGCAGTTCTTC. It is translated as CASSLRRAGYNEQFF.

The chain uses TRBV7-9 and TRBJ2-1; D gene uncertain. The CDR3 is 13 amino acids. V lost 0 bases and J 12 bases, leaving 12 bases between the germline ends. Germline-derived CDR1 and CDR2 are SEHNR and FQNEAQ (reference sequence). The CDR3 sequence: CASSLAWGFGQFF. The CDR3 coding sequence is TGTGCCAGCAGCTTAGCTTGGGGTTTTGGGCAGTTCTTC.

J is TRBJ2-3 and V is TRBV6-6; TRBD2 is a possible D gene (6 bases). Germline CDR1 reads MNHNY; CDR2 reads SVGAGI (reference sequence). With 7 bases removed from V and 5 bases from J, the gap between germline ends came to 13 bases. The CDR3 extends over 13 amino acids. The CDR3, as DNA: TGTGCCAGCATGGCGGGAAGGCTAGATACGCAGTATTTT. It translates to CASMAGRLDTQYF.

The chain uses TRBV6-6 and TRBJ2-2; weak D call: TRBD2 (5 bases). This CDR3 is 14 amino acids long. Looked up from germline, CDR1 is MNHNY and CDR2 is SVGAGI (reference sequence). The ends were cut back, 8 bases at V and 1 base at J, with 11 bases in the middle. The CDR3 region has the DNA TGTGCCAGCGGGGAGCCCCAGAACACCGGGGAGCTGTTTTTT. Its translation: CASGEPQNTGELFF.

The chain couples TRBV7-2 to TRBJ2-5, with TRBD2 matching 7 bases. There are 14 residues in the CDR3. Germline V lookup: CDR1 SGHTA, CDR2 FQGNSA. Trimming removed 1 base from V and 4 bases from J; junction bases left unmatched: 3. The CDR3 sequence is CASSLDGGSETQYF. The CDR3 bases are TGTGCCAGCAGCTTAGACGGGGGGTCAGAGACCCAGTACTTC.

The V and J genes are TRBV5-1 and TRBJ2-1; tentatively, D is TRBD2 (6 bases). Germline V gives CDR1 SGHRS, CDR2 YFSETQ. This CDR3 contains 16 residues. Between the trimmed V and J ends, which lost 4 bases and 1 base, there was a span of 15 bases. The CDR3 sequence is CASSRGGPGSYNEQFF. DNA for the CDR3: TGCGCCAGCAGCCGCGGAGGGCCAGGGTCCTACAATGAGCAGTTCTTC.

The V and J genes are TRBV2 and TRBJ2-7; 7 bases match TRBD2. V shed 6 bases, J shed 7 bases, and the junction held 9 bases outside the gene matches. The CDR3 runs 13 residues. Germline loops: CDR1 SNHLY, CDR2 FYNNEI. CDR3 DNA: TGTGCCAGCAGCGACCGGACTAGTCCTGAGCAGTACTTC. It specifies CASSDRTSPEQYF.

The genes are TRBV4-1 and TRBJ2-7; D is ambiguous. The germline CDR1 and CDR2 sequences are MGHRA and YSYEKL. V lost 1 base to trimming and J lost 2 bases, with 15 bases between them. This CDR3 is built from 16 residues. The CDR3 protein is CASSQVGWTATYEQYF. CDR3 nucleotide sequence: TGCGCCAGCAGCCAAGTTGGATGGACGGCGACCTACGAGCAGTACTTC.

J is TRBJ1-5 and V is TRBV15; D uncertain. Germline CDR1 reads LNHNV; CDR2 reads YYDKDF (reference sequence). Trimming pared 11 bases from V and 4 bases from J, leaving 15 bases between. The length of the CDR3 is 13 residues. The CDR3 sequence: CAPYRVRNQPQHF. The CDR3 DNA is TGTGCCCCCTATCGGGTTAGGAATCAGCCCCAGCATTTT. The full variable domain, completed using reference TRBV15 and TRBJ1-5, is DAMVIQNPRYQVTQFGKPVTLSCSQTLNHNVMYWYQQKSSQAPKLLFHYYDKDFNNEADTPDNFQSRRPNTSFCFLDIRSPGLGDTAMYLCAPYRVRNQPQHFGDGTRLSIL.

The chain carries TRBV5-1 and TRBJ2-5; possibly TRBD1 for D (6 bases). V was shortened by 3 bases and J by 5 bases, with 17 bases between the two germline ends. CDR3 length: 15 residues. Germline V gives CDR1 SGHRS, CDR2 YFSETQ. In DNA form, the CDR3 reads TGCGCCAGCAGCTCGTACCAGGGGATTGGGGAGACCCAGTACTTC. This encodes CASSSYQGIGETQYF.

This clone showed up just a few times. This chain links TRBV19 with TRBJ1-1, with D possibly TRBD1 on 6 matching bases. From germline, CDR1 is LNHDA and CDR2 SQIVND (reference sequence). The CDR3 extends over 14 amino acids. Trimming took 6 bases from V and 1 from J, leaving 12 bases between them. The CDR3 coding sequence is TGTGCCAGTAGGGACGGGACACCGAACACTGAAGCTTTCTTT. It specifies CASRDGTPNTEAFF.

A few counts support this clone. The gene calls are TRBV5-6 and TRBJ1-1; TRBD1 might be the D (6 bases). V dropped 1 base and J dropped 0 bases, with 10 bases sitting between them. This CDR3 region has 15 residues. Germline V lookup: CDR1 SGHDT, CDR2 YYEEEE. The CDR3 bases are TGTGCCAGCAGCTTGACAGGGTGGCTGAACACTGAAGCTTTCTTT. The encoded protein is CASSLTGWLNTEAFF.

This clone has just a few counts. The chain links TRBV9 to TRBJ1-1, with 10 bases identical to TRBD1. V dropped 0 bases and J dropped 0; count of bases not matched to a gene: 5. Germline V gene sequence: CDR1 SGDLS, CDR2 YYNGEE. The CDR3 runs 17 residues. CDR3 amino acids: CASSVEETGGVNTEAFF. The CDR3 region has the DNA TGTGCCAGCAGCGTAGAGGAGACAGGGGGCGTGAACACTGAAGCTTTCTTT.

In its sample, this clone was seen a few times. V is TRBV19 and J is TRBJ1-5; no reliable D call. The CDR3 has 14 residues. V gave up 7 bases and J gave up 6 bases, with 16 bases separating them. Germline V gives CDR1 LNHDA, CDR2 SQIVND (reference sequence). The CDR3: CASMEPLLGQPQHF. Written as DNA, the CDR3 is TGTGCCAGTATGGAGCCCCTCCTAGGTCAGCCCCAGCATTTT.

The V call is TRBV9, the J call TRBJ1-1; no reliable D call. The germline V and J ends were trimmed by 3 bases and 3 bases, with 18 bases remaining between them. The CDR3 is 16 residues long. The V gene's germline CDR1 is SGDLS and CDR2 YYNGEE. CDR3 sequence reads: CASSDLVGRADTEAFF. The CDR3, as DNA: TGTGCCAGCAGCGACCTGGTCGGACGGGCGGACACTGAAGCTTTCTTT. The full variable domain, with the rest looked up from reference TRBV9 and TRBJ1-1, is DSGVTQTPKHLITATGQRVTLRCSPRSGDLSVYWYQQSLDQGLQFLIQYYNGEERAKGNILERFSAQQFPDLHSELNLSSLELGDSALYFCASSDLVGRADTEAFFGQGTRLTVV.

The J gene is TRBJ2-1, the V gene TRBV18, with no clear D. Germline assignment: CDR1 KGHSH and CDR2 LQKENI. V shed 3 bases and J shed 10 bases, with 16 bases lying between them. This CDR3 contains 14 residues. CDR3 sequence reads: CASSPLQTVSEQFF. In DNA, the CDR3 is TGTGCCAGCTCACCCCTCCAGACTGTTAGCGAGCAGTTCTTC.

The V and J genes are TRBV5-4 and TRBJ2-3; no clear D. The V gene's germline CDR1 is SGHNT and CDR2 YYREEE (reference sequence). V lost 4 bases and J lost 6, with 9 bases in between. The CDR3 extends over 12 amino acids. The CDR3: CASSPIGDTQYF. CDR3 in DNA: TGTGCCAGCAGCCCCATTGGGGATACGCAGTATTTT.

The gene calls are TRBV6-5 and TRBJ2-7; 11 bases align to TRBD2. J lost 4 bases, V lost 5 bases, and 4 bases had no gene match. This CDR3 contains 14 residues. Germline V gene lookup returns CDR1 MNHEY and CDR2 SVGAGI. The CDR3 region is CASSHPSGRYEQYF. CDR3 in DNA: TGTGCCAGCAGTCATCCTAGCGGGAGGTACGAGCAGTACTTC.

The V and J genes are TRBV4-1 and TRBJ1-2; D might be TRBD1 (5 bases). From germline, CDR1 is MGHRA and CDR2 YSYEKL. V was trimmed by 0 bases and J by 5 bases, leaving 13 bases between them. This CDR3 contains 15 residues. The CDR3, as DNA: TGCGCCAGCAGCCAAGAAGGTGGGGCGCGGTATGGCTACACCTTC. Translating it yields CASSQEGGARYGYTF.

This clone was observed a handful of times. The chain uses TRBV4-1 and TRBJ1-2; D may be TRBD1 (5 bases). The V end lost 2 bases, the J end lost 3 bases, and 7 bases lay between the germline ends. The V gene's germline CDR1 is MGHRA and CDR2 YSYEKL. The CDR3 covers 13 residues. CDR3 sequence (DNA): TGCGCCAGCAGCCAACGGGGCTACTATGGCTACACCTTC. Amino acid sequence: CASSQRGYYGYTF.

This clone appeared a few times. The chain joins TRBV29-1 to TRBJ1-1; weak D call: TRBD1 (5 bases). V lost 4 bases and J lost 10, with 19 bases in between. This CDR3 is 13 amino acids long. Germline V gives CDR1 SQVTM, CDR2 ANQGSEA. The CDR3 region has the DNA TGCAGCGTTGCTTTGGGGTCTAAGGGGCCAGCTTTCTTT. Translated: CSVALGSKGPAFF.

This chain uses TRBV4-1 with TRBJ2-5, with 8 bases aligning to TRBD2. Germline V gene data show CDR1 as MGHRA and CDR2 as YSYEKL. V lost 0 bases to trimming and J lost 0 bases; unmatched junction nucleotides: 3. This CDR3 has 16 residues. The CDR3 is CASSQDPGLDQETQYF. DNA for the CDR3: TGCGCCAGCAGCCAAGATCCGGGACTAGACCAAGAGACCCAGTACTTC.

The chain recombines TRBV7-9 with TRBJ2-5, with TRBD1 matching over 7 bases. Germline V CDR1 and CDR2: SEHNR, FQNEAQ (reference sequence). This CDR3 is built from 16 residues. With V trimmed by 5 bases and J by 4 bases, 13 bases remained unmatched. The DNA of the CDR3 is TGTGCCAGCAGCCAATTGACAGGGTTGGGTATAGAGACCCAGTACTTC. Translated, it gives CASSQLTGLGIETQYF.

V and J are TRBV30 and TRBJ2-4; D is unresolved. This CDR3 contains 13 residues. Germline V CDR1 and CDR2: GTSNPN, SVGIG (reference sequence). V was shortened by 5 bases and J by 0 bases, with 8 bases between the two germline ends. CDR3 sequence (DNA): TGTGCCTGGGGGTTATTAGCCAAAAACATTCAGTACTTC. It specifies CAWGLLAKNIQYF.